The 10 T cell receptor beta chains presented below share a single source sample, sequenced in a study of cytomegalovirus exposure and HLA in healthy donors. This PCR relied on a set of 60 Vbeta primers and 13 Jbeta primers. TCRdb's table, derived via immunoSEQ multiplex PCR, lists solely in-frame clones and lacks some. The profile covers roughly 150,000 clones, with about 75% appearing a single time and approximately 10% taken by the ten largest. Sequences were obtained from PBMCs. These receptors came from a man between 18 and 35 years old in good health and CMV-seropositive.

The rearrangement uses TRBV28 and TRBJ2-7, with 12 bases aligning to TRBD2. This CDR3 is 18 amino acids long. CDR1 and CDR2 from the germline V gene are MDHEN and SYDVKM. V lost 3 bases to trimming and J lost 2 bases; unmatched junction nucleotides: 11. The CDR3 loop reads CASSLSSWTSGNTYEQYF. The CDR3 DNA sequence: TGTGCCAGCAGTTTGTCCTCGTGGACTAGCGGGAACACCTACGAGCAGTACTTC.

This clone has only one observation. This chain connects TRBV6-5 to TRBJ2-1, with 8 positions matching TRBD2. The CDR3 length is 15 residues. Germline CDR1 is MNHEY and CDR2 is SVGAGI. Germline trimming cut 0 bases from V and 7 bases from J; bases unmatched to any gene: 5. The CDR3 bases are TGTGCCAGCAGTTACTCGGTAGCGGGGCGAAATGAGCAGTTCTTC. Residues: CASSYSVAGRNEQFF.

Comment on this clone: Distinct nucleotide sequences in the sample also encode this CDR3. V and J are TRBV4-1 and TRBJ2-5; tentatively, D is TRBD1 (6 bases). This CDR3 has 14 residues. CDR1 and CDR2 (germline): MGHRA, YSYEKL. Trimming cost V 4 bases and J 0 bases, with 9 bases left between them. The CDR3 coding sequence is TGCGCCAGCAGCCCTACAGGGTACCAAGAGACCCAGTACTTC. It specifies CASSPTGYQETQYF.

The J gene is TRBJ2-4, the V gene TRBV27; TRBD2 might be the D (6 bases). CDR3 length: 15 residues. The V end was cut by 6 bases, the J end by 5 bases, with 17 bases between. Germline loops: CDR1 MNHEY, CDR2 SMNVEV (reference sequence). The CDR3 sequence is CASSPSWEDENIQYF. For the CDR3, the DNA is TGTGCCAGCAGCCCTTCGTGGGAGGACGAAAACATTCAGTACTTC.

The rearrangement links TRBV10-2 to TRBJ2-3, with 8 bases matching TRBD2. The germline CDR1 and CDR2 sequences are WSHSY and SAAADI. The junction had 2 bases not matched to a gene; V was cut back by 4 bases and J by 2 bases. The CDR3 runs 14 residues. The CDR3 region is CASSVSGATDTQYF. DNA for the CDR3: TGCGCCAGCAGTGTTAGCGGGGCCACAGATACGCAGTATTTT.

This chain uses TRBV19 with TRBJ2-5; 10 bases line up with TRBD2. The CDR3 totals 13 residues. The junction had 2 bases not matched to a gene; V was cut back by 5 bases and J by 5 bases. Germline V lookup: CDR1 LNHDA, CDR2 SQIVND (reference sequence). CDR3 protein: CASSVGLAETQYF. CDR3 nucleotide sequence: TGTGCCAGTAGTGTGGGACTAGCGGAGACCCAGTACTTC.

This chain links TRBV19 with TRBJ2-3; tentatively, D is TRBD2 (6 bases). The V gene lost 3 bases and the J gene lost 2 bases, with 12 bases spanning the gap. CDR3 length: 15 amino acids. Germline CDR1 and CDR2: LNHDA and SQIVND (reference sequence). The CDR3 spells CASSMGDLLTDTQYF. DNA for the CDR3: TGTGCCAGTAGTATGGGGGACTTACTCACAGATACGCAGTATTTT.

J is TRBJ2-3 and V is TRBV10-3; 10 bases align to TRBD2. Germline V gene lookup returns CDR1 ENHRY and CDR2 SYGVKD. The CDR3 has 16 amino acids. The junction had 5 bases not matched to a gene; V was cut back by 2 bases and J by 3 bases. The CDR3 DNA follows: TGTGCCATCAGTGAGCCCCTAGCGGGAGCAACAGATACGCAGTATTTT. This codes for CAISEPLAGATDTQYF.

J is TRBJ2-7 and V is TRBV11-2, with 11 positions matching TRBD2. V shed 4 bases and J 7 bases; nucleotides not matched to a gene: 9. The CDR3 spans 15 residues. Per germline, CDR1 SGHAT and CDR2 FQNNGV. CDR3 protein: CASSSRLAGRGEQYF. CDR3 coding DNA: TGTGCCAGCAGCTCCAGACTAGCGGGGAGGGGTGAGCAGTACTTC.

The rearrangement joins TRBV29-1 to TRBJ1-2, with 10 positions matching TRBD1. Germline CDR1 SQVTM, CDR2 ANQGSEA. The CDR3 length is 11 residues. V shed 7 bases and J 7 bases; nucleotides not matched to a gene: 3. CDR3 DNA sequence: TGCAGCGCAAGGACAGGGGGTGGCTACACCTTC. The encoded protein is CSARTGGGYTF.